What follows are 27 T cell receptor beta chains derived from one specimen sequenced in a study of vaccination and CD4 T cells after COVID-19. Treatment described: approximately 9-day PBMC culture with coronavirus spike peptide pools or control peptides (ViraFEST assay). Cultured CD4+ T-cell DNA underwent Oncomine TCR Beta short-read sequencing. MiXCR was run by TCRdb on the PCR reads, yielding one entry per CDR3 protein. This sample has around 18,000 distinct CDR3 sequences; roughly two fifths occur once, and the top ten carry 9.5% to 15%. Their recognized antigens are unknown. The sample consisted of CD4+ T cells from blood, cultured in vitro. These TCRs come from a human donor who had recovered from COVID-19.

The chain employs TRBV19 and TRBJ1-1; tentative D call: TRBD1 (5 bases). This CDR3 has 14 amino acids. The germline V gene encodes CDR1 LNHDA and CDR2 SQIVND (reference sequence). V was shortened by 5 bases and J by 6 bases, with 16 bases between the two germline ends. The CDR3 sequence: CASSLRDPGAEAFF. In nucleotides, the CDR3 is TGTGCCAGTAGTCTCCGGGACCCGGGCGCTGAAGCTTTCTTT.

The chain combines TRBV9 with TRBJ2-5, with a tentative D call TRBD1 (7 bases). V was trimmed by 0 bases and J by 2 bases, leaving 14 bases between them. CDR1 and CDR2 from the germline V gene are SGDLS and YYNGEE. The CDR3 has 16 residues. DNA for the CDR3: TGTGCCAGCAGCGTAGGCCCAGGGGGACTGCAAGAGACCCAGTACTTC. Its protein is CASSVGPGGLQETQYF.

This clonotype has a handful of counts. For the CDR3, the DNA is TGTGCCGCTTTCCGGACGGCTAACTATGGCTACACCTTC. This translates into CAAFRTANYGYTF. The chain carries TRBV6-2 or TRBV6-3 and TRBJ1-2, with unresolved D. The CDR3 contains 13 residues. V was shortened by 11 bases and J by 0 bases, with 13 bases between the two germline ends. Germline CDR1 reads MNHEY; CDR2 reads SVGEGT.

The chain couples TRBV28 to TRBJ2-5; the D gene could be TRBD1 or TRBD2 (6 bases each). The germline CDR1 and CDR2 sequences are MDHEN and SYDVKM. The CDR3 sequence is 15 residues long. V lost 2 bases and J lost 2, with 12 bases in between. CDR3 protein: CASSLPGGGQETQYF. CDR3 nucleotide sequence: TGTGCCAGCAGTTTACCAGGAGGGGGTCAAGAGACCCAGTACTTC.

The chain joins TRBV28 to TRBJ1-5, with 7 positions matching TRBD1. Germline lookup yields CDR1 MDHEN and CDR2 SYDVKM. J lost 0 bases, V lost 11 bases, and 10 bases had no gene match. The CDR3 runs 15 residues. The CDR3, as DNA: TGTGCCGGACAGGACCGGGACGGTAGCAATCAGCCCCAGCATTTT. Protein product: CAGQDRDGSNQPQHF.

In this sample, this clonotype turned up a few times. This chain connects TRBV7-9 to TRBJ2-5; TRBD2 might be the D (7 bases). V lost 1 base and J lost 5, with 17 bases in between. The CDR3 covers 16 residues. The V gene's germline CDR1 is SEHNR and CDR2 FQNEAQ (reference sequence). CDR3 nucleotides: TGTGCCAGCAGCTTAGGATGGGCGGGGGCGGTGGAGACCCAGTACTTC. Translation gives CASSLGWAGAVETQYF.

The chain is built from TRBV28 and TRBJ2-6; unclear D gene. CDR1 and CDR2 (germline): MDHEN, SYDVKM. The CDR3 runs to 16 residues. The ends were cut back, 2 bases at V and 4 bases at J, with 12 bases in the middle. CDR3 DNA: TGTGCCAGCAGTTTAAGGTCGATACAGGGGGCCAACGTCCTGACTTTC. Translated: CASSLRSIQGANVLTF.

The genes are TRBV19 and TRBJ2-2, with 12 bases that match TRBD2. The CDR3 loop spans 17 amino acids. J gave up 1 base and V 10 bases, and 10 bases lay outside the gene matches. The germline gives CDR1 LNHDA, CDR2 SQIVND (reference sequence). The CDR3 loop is CATKRRLAGENTGELFF. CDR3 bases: TGTGCCACTAAGAGGAGACTAGCGGGAGAGAACACCGGGGAGCTGTTTTTT.

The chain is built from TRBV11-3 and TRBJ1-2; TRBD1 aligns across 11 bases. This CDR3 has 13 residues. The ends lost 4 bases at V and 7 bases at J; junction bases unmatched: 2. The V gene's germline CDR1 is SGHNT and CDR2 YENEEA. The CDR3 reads CASSSGTGGGYTF. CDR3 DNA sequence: TGTGCCAGCAGCTCCGGGACAGGGGGTGGCTACACCTTC.

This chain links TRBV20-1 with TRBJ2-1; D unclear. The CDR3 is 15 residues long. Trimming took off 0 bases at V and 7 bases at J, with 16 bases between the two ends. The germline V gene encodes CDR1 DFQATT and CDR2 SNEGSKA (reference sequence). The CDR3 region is CSARDIGPRRNEQFF. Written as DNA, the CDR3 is TGCAGTGCTAGAGATATAGGACCCCGGCGGAATGAGCAGTTCTTC.

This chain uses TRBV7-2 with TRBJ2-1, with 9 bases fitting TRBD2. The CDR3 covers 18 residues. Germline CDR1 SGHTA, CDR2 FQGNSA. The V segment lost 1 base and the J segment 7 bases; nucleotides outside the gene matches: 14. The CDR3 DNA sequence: TGTGCCAGCAGCTTAGTGATCTTCAGGGAGCGGGAGGATAATGAGCAGTTCTTC. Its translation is CASSLVIFREREDNEQFF.

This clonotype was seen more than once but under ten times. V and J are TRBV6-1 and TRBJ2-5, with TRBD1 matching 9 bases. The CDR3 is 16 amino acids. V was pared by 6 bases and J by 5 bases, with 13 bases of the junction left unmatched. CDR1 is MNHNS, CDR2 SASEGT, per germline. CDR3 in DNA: TGTGCCAGCAGCCTACCCCCATGGACAGGGGATGAGACCCAGTACTTC. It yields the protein CASSLPPWTGDETQYF.

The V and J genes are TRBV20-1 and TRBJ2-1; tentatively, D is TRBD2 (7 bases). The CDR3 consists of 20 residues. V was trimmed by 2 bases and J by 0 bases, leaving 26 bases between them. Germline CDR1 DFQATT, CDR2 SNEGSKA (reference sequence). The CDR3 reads CSARNRGTRGGVNSYNEQFF. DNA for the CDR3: TGCAGTGCTAGAAATCGCGGCACTAGGGGGGGGGTAAACTCCTACAATGAGCAGTTCTTC.

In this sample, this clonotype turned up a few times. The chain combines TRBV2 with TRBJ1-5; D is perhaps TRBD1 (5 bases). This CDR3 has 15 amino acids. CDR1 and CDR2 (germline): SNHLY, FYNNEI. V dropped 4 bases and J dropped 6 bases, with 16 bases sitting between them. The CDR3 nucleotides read TGTGCCAGCAGTGGGTTGCGGGGCGCGGGTCAGCCCCAGCATTTT. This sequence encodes CASSGLRGAGQPQHF.

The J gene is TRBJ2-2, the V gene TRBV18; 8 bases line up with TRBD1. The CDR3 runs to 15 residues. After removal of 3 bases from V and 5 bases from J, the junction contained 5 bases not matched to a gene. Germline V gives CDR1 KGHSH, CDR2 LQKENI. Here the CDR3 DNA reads TGTGCCAGCTCACCCCGGACAGGGTTGACCGGGGAGCTGTTTTTT. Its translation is CASSPRTGLTGELFF.

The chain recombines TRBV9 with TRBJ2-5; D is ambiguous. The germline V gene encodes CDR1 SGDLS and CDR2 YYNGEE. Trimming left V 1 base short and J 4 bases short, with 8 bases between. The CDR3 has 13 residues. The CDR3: CASSVRPGETQYF. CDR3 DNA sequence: TGTGCCAGCAGCGTAAGACCAGGAGAGACCCAGTACTTC.

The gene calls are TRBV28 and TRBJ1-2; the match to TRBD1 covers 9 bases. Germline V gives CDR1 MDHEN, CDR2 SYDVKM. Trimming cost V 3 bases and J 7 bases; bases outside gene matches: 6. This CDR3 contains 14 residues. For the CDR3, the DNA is TGTGCCAGCAGTTTGGACAGGGGACTCTTTGGCTACACCTTC. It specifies CASSLDRGLFGYTF.

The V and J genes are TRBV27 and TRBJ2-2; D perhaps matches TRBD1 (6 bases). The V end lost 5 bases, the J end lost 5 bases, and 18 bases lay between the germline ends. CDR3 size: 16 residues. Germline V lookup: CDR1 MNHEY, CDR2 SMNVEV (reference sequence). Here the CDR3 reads CASSPIQGAPTGELFF. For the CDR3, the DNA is TGTGCCAGCAGTCCAATACAGGGAGCCCCTACCGGGGAGCTGTTTTTT.

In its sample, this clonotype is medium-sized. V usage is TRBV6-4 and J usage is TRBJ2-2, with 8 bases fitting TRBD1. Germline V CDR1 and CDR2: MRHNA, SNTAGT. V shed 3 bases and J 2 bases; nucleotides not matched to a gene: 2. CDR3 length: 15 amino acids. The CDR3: CASSEGQGNTGELFF. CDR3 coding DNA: TGTGCCAGCAGTGAAGGACAGGGAAACACCGGGGAGCTGTTTTTT.

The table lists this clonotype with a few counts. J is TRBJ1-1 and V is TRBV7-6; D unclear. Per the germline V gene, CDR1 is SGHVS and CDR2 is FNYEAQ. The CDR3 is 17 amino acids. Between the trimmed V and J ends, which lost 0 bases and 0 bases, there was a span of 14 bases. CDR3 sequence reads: CASSLAAGGRMNTEAFF. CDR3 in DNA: TGTGCCAGCAGCTTAGCTGCGGGCGGGAGAATGAACACTGAAGCTTTCTTT.

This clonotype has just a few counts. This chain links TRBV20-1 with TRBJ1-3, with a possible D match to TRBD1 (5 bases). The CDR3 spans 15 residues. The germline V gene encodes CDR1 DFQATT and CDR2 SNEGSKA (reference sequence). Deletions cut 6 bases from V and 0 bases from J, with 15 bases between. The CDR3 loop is CSAETRQYSGNTIYF. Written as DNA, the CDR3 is TGCAGTGCCGAAACCCGACAGTACTCTGGAAACACCATATATTTT.

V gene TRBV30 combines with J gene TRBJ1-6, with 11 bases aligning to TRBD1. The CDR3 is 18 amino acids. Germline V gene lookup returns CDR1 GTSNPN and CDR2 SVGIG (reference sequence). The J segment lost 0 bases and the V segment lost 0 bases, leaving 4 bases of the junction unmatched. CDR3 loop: CAWSVRDRGVSYNSPLHF. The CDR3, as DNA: TGTGCCTGGAGTGTAAGGGACAGGGGGGTCTCCTATAATTCACCCCTCCACTTT.

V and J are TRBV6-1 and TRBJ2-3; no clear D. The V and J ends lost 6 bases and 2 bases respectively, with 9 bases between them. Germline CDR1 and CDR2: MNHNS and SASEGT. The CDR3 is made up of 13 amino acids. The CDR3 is CASRKDITDTQYF. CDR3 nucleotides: TGTGCCAGCAGGAAAGATATCACAGATACGCAGTATTTT.

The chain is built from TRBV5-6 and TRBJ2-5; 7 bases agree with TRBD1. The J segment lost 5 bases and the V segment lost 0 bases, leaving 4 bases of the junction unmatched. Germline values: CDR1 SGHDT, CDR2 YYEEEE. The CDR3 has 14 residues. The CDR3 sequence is CASSLAQGLETQYF. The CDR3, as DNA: TGTGCCAGCAGCTTGGCACAGGGGTTGGAGACCCAGTACTTC.

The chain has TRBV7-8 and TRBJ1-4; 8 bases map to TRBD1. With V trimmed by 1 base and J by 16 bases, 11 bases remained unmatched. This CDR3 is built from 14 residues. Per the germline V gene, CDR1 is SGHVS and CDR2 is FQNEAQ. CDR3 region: CASSLGSDRGSPFF. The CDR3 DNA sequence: TGTGCCAGCAGCTTAGGGTCCGACAGGGGAAGCCCGTTTTTT.

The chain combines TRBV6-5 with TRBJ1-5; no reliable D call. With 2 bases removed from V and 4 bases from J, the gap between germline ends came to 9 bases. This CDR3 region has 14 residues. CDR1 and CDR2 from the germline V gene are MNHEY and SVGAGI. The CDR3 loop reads CASSYVRNNQPQHF. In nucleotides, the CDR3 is TGTGCCAGCAGTTACGTTAGGAATAATCAGCCCCAGCATTTT.

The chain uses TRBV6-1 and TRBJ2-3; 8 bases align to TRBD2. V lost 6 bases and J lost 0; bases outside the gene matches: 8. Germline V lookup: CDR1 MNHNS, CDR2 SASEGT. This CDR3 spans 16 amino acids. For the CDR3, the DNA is TGTGCCAGCAGCTTACGGCCTAGCGGGAGCACAGATACGCAGTATTTT. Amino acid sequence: CASSLRPSGSTDTQYF.